A single sample is the source of the 15 T cell receptor beta chains below, sequenced in a study of cytomegalovirus exposure and HLA in healthy donors. It was with 60 Vbeta and 13 Jbeta primers that the PCR ran. Using immunoSEQ multiplex PCR, the repertoire was profiled, and TCRdb retains in-frame clones only, with some absent. The sample has 200,000 or so clones; 70% to 90% are singletons. The sample was PBMCs. Receptors were obtained from a woman aged 18-29 years in good health and CMV-seropositive.

V and J are TRBV7-9 and TRBJ1-2, with D tentatively TRBD1 (5 bases). The CDR3 has 14 amino acids. V was pared by 1 base and J by 4 bases, with 10 bases between. Germline V gives CDR1 SEHNR, CDR2 FQNEAQ (reference sequence). CDR3 sequence: CASSLETAIYGYTF. DNA of the CDR3: TGTGCCAGCAGCTTAGAGACAGCTATCTATGGCTACACCTTC. Together with reference TRBV7-9 and TRBJ1-2, the CDR3 gives the full variable domain: DTGVSQNPRHKITKRGQNVTFRCDPISEHNRLYWYRQTLGQGPEFLTYFQNEAQLEKSRLLSDRFSAERPKGSFSTLEIQRTEQGDSAMYLCASSLETAIYGYTFGSGTRLTVV.

This clone has just a few counts. The CDR3 sequence: CASSPQATGSDTQYF. CDR3 in DNA: TGTGCCAGCAGCCCCCAGGCGACAGGGTCAGATACGCAGTATTTT. This chain joins TRBV7-9 and TRBJ2-3; 7 bases fit TRBD1. Trimming cost V 5 bases and J 4 bases; bases outside gene matches: 9. CDR1 is SEHNR, CDR2 FQNEAQ, per germline (reference sequence). CDR3 length equals 15 residues.

A word on this clone: The junction differs from germline at one of its ends, possibly a read error. Other DNA sequences in the same sample also yield this CDR3. The rearrangement links TRBV12-5 to TRBJ1-2, with unresolved D. CDR1 is LGHNT and CDR2 is FRNRAP in the germline V gene. The CDR3 is 14 amino acids. CDR3 residues: CASGPTGYDYGYTF. The CDR3 nucleotides read TGTGCTAGTGGCCCGACGGGGTACGACTACGGCTACACCTTC.

V usage is TRBV11-3 and J usage is TRBJ2-7; D call uncertain. The CDR3 length is 12 residues. Trimming cost V 3 bases and J 1 base, with 4 bases left between them. Germline lookup yields CDR1 SGHNT and CDR2 YENEEA. CDR3 DNA: TGTGCCAGCAGCTTGGCATCCTACGAGCAGTACTTC. Translated, it gives CASSLASYEQYF.

The J gene is TRBJ1-4, the V gene TRBV30; 8 nucleotides line up with TRBD1. Losses at the gene ends were 0 bases for V and 9 bases for J; bases not matched to a gene: 12. The CDR3 contains 16 residues. CDR1 and CDR2 from the germline V gene are GTSNPN and SVGIG (reference sequence). CDR3 in DNA: TGTGCCTGGAGTGTGGCATCGGGACAGGCGGATCAAAAACTGTTTTTT. It is translated as CAWSVASGQADQKLFF.

The rearrangement uses TRBV7-2 and TRBJ2-1; D not certain. CDR1 is SGHTA, CDR2 FQGNSA, per germline. CDR3 length: 15 residues. Trimming removed 2 bases at V and 7 bases at J, with 15 bases between. DNA for the CDR3: TGTGCCAGCAGCTTATACCCGAGACAAGGTAATGAGCAGTTCTTC. Protein product: CASSLYPRQGNEQFF.

The V gene is TRBV4-3, the J gene TRBJ1-5, with 7 nucleotides matching TRBD1. The CDR3 length is 15 residues. V gave up 4 bases and J gave up 9 bases; unmatched junction bases: 12. The germline gives CDR1 LGHNA, CDR2 YSLEER. CDR3 sequence: CASSRYRGLRWPQHF. CDR3 in DNA: TGCGCCAGCAGCCGATACAGGGGATTACGGTGGCCCCAGCATTTT.

CDR3 residues: CASSLVPAVSSYEQYF. CDR3 nucleotides: TGTGCCAGCAGCTTAGTCCCCGCGGTGAGCTCCTACGAGCAGTACTTC. The chain combines TRBV7-9 with TRBJ2-7, with D unclear. V was pared by 1 base and J by 0 bases, with 13 bases between. The germline V gene encodes CDR1 SEHNR and CDR2 FQNEAQ (reference sequence). The CDR3 extends over 16 amino acids.

The rearrangement joins TRBV6-1 to TRBJ2-7; maybe TRBD1 (6 bases). The CDR3 is 14 amino acids. The V end was cut by 1 base, the J end by 4 bases, with 11 bases between. The germline V gene encodes CDR1 MNHNS and CDR2 SASEGT. Written as DNA, the CDR3 is TGTGCCAGCAGTGAAGGGGGAACAGGGTACGAGCAGTACGTC. This encodes CASSEGGTGYEQYV.

The chain recombines TRBV7-9 with TRBJ2-3; 9 nucleotides align to TRBD2. This CDR3 spans 16 amino acids. V was pared by 6 bases and J by 3 bases, with 10 bases of the junction left unmatched. Germline CDR1 is SEHNR and CDR2 is FQNEAQ (reference sequence). This CDR3 is CASRRGRTSETDTQYF. CDR3 nucleotides: TGTGCCAGCAGGAGGGGCCGGACTAGCGAGACAGATACGCAGTATTTT.

The V gene is TRBV27, the J gene TRBJ2-1; D possibly corresponds to TRBD2 (5 bases). The CDR3 runs 13 residues. Per the germline V gene, CDR1 is MNHEY and CDR2 is SMNVEV (reference sequence). The germline V and J ends were trimmed by 7 bases and 0 bases, with 7 bases remaining between them. CDR3 DNA: TGTGCCAGCACAGAGGGCTCCTACAATGAGCAGTTCTTC. Protein: CASTEGSYNEQFF.

This chain links TRBV15 with TRBJ1-1; D gene ambiguous. Germline CDR1 and CDR2: LNHNV and YYDKDF (reference sequence). This CDR3 contains 14 residues. V was clipped by 0 bases and J by 4 bases, with 9 bases between them. This CDR3 reads CATSRDIGGTEAFF. The CDR3 nucleotides are TGTGCCACCAGCAGAGATATAGGAGGCACTGAAGCTTTCTTT.

The J gene is TRBJ2-1, the V gene TRBV15; 11 bases map to TRBD2. V lost 4 bases to trimming and J lost 1 base; unmatched junction nucleotides: 3. Germline loops: CDR1 LNHNV, CDR2 YYDKDF (reference sequence). The CDR3 runs 16 residues. CDR3 loop: CATSIRLAGSYNEQFF. The CDR3, as DNA: TGTGCCACCAGCATACGACTAGCGGGGTCCTACAATGAGCAGTTCTTC.

The J gene is TRBJ1-1, the V gene TRBV19; D gene uncertain. Between the trimmed V and J ends, which lost 5 bases and 9 bases, there was a span of 19 bases. Germline V CDR1 and CDR2: LNHDA, SQIVND (reference sequence). CDR3 length: 14 amino acids. The CDR3 region has the DNA TGTGCCAGTAGTTTTCGACCGATAGGAGGGAAAGCTTTCTTT. Protein product: CASSFRPIGGKAFF.

V and J are TRBV30 and TRBJ2-5; no clear D gene. The J call may be wrong; the DNA end is better matched by TRBJ2-7. CDR3 length: 14 amino acids. From germline, CDR1 is GTSNPN and CDR2 SVGIG (reference sequence). The CDR3 sequence is CAWSPHLIAYEQYF. The CDR3, as DNA: TGTGCCTGGAGTCCACATCTTATAGCCTACGAGCAGTACTTC.